The 12 T cell receptor beta chains in this list originate from one sample, sequenced in a study of blood T cell repertoires in COVID-19. Generated by immunoSEQ multiplex PCR, the TCRdb table keeps only in-frame clones and is missing some. The sample includes about 130,000 clones, around 86% of them seen just once. Sequencing was done on a sample of peripheral blood. The receptors derive from a man aged 55 to 70 with acute or convalescent COVID-19.

V usage is TRBV3-1 (or the pseudogene TRBV3-2) and J usage is TRBJ2-5, with a tentative D call TRBD2 (5 bases). Trimming cost V 2 bases and J 0 bases, with 10 bases left between them. CDR1 and CDR2 (germline): LGHDT, YNNKEL (reference sequence). The CDR3 consists of 15 residues. CDR3 sequence (DNA): TGTGCCAGCAGCCAACCTGACTACTACCAAGAGACCCAGTACTTC. It is translated as CASSQPDYYQETQYF.

This clone was observed a single time. The V gene is TRBV24-1, the J gene TRBJ2-4; maybe TRBD2 (5 bases). Germline values: CDR1 KGHDR, CDR2 SFDVKD. With 5 bases removed from V and 8 bases from J, the gap between germline ends came to 18 bases. The CDR3 has 15 residues. CDR3 sequence: CATSGGDHLPDIQYF. The CDR3 DNA follows: TGTGCCACCAGTGGGGGAGACCACCTTCCGGACATTCAGTACTTC.

The rearrangement uses TRBV28 and TRBJ1-3; maybe TRBD1 (5 bases). V was pared by 5 bases and J by 0 bases, with 11 bases between. Germline assignment: CDR1 MDHEN and CDR2 SYDVKM. The CDR3 spans 15 residues. The CDR3: CASSEGGTSGNTIYF. CDR3 DNA: TGTGCCAGCAGTGAGGGCGGGACCTCTGGAAACACCATATATTTT.

This rearrangement joins TRBV5-1 to TRBJ2-2; 8 nucleotides align to TRBD1. Per the germline V gene, CDR1 is SGHRS and CDR2 is YFSETQ. Trimming at V came to 2 bases and at J to 7 bases, leaving 4 bases not matched to a gene. There are 14 residues in the CDR3. CDR3 in DNA: TGCGCCAGCAGCTTCAGGGGGCAAGGCGGGGAGCTGTTTTTT. Protein sequence: CASSFRGQGGELFF. Combining the CDR3 with reference TRBV5-1 and TRBJ2-2 gives the whole variable domain KAGVTQTPRYLIKTRGQQVTLSCSPISGHRSVSWYQQTPGQGLQFLFEYFSETQRNKGNFPGRFSGRQFSNSRSEMNVSTLELGDSALYLCASSFRGQGGELFFGEGSRLTVL.

The genes are TRBV6-5 and TRBJ2-2, with 13 positions matching TRBD2. Germline values: CDR1 MNHEY, CDR2 SVGAGI. V was pared by 8 bases and J by 5 bases, with 2 bases of the junction left unmatched. The CDR3 has 14 residues. The CDR3 region has the DNA TGTGCCAGCGGGGGACTAGCGGGAACCGGGGAGCTGTTTTTT. As protein: CASGGLAGTGELFF.

The chain employs TRBV28 and TRBJ2-2; 11 bases agree with TRBD2. J lost 3 bases, V lost 8 bases, and 17 bases had no gene match. CDR3 size: 19 residues. Per germline, CDR1 MDHEN and CDR2 SYDVKM. The DNA for the CDR3 is TGTGCCAGCCGACCGACAGGCTATAGCGGGAGGGTCTACACCGGGGAGCTGTTTTTT. This codes for CASRPTGYSGRVYTGELFF.

The V call is TRBV2, the J call TRBJ1-2; possibly TRBD1 for D (5 bases). V lost 9 bases to trimming and J lost 6 bases, with 11 bases between them. Germline V CDR1 and CDR2: SNHLY, FYNNEI. The CDR3 consists of 11 residues. The CDR3 loop reads CASQGGDGYTF. The CDR3 DNA sequence: TGTGCCAGTCAGGGAGGCGATGGCTACACCTTC.

V and J are TRBV27 and TRBJ1-1, with D maybe TRBD1 (5 bases). Germline V gives CDR1 MNHEY, CDR2 SMNVEV (reference sequence). Trimming pared 0 bases from V and 1 base from J, leaving 12 bases between. CDR3 size: 16 residues. CDR3 coding DNA: TGTGCCAGCAGTTTATCTGAGACAGTCAGGAACACTGAAGCTTTCTTT. Translating gives CASSLSETVRNTEAFF.

This chain joins TRBV27 and TRBJ2-7; 11 positions match TRBD2. CDR1 and CDR2 from the germline V gene are MNHEY and SMNVEV (reference sequence). Germline trimming cut 5 bases from V and 6 bases from J; bases unmatched to any gene: 9. The CDR3 runs to 15 residues. In DNA form, the CDR3 reads TGTGCCAGCAGTCCCCGTAGCGGGAGGGCCCTCGAGCAGTACTTC. This codes for CASSPRSGRALEQYF.

This clone came up a few times. The V gene is TRBV11-3, the J gene TRBJ2-2; D is ambiguous. CDR3 length: 13 amino acids. In germline, CDR1 is SGHNT, CDR2 YENEEA. Trimming shortened V by 5 bases and J by 5 bases, and 9 bases separated the two germline ends. In nucleotides, the CDR3 is TGTGCCAGCAGCCTGAGTGGTACCGGGGAGCTGTTTTTT. Protein product: CASSLSGTGELFF.

This chain links TRBV5-1 with TRBJ1-6; 12 bases line up with TRBD1. V shed 4 bases and J 4 bases; nucleotides not matched to a gene: 3. The CDR3 has 16 residues. Germline V CDR1 and CDR2: SGHRS, YFSETQ. The DNA for the CDR3 is TGCGCCAGCAGCACGGGACAGGGGGCTTATAATTCACCCCTCCACTTT. As protein: CASSTGQGAYNSPLHF.

The rearrangement uses TRBV7-3 and TRBJ2-1; 9 bases are a match to TRBD2. J was trimmed by 16 bases and V by 0 bases; bases with no gene match: 10. This CDR3 contains 14 residues. The V gene's germline CDR1 is SGHTA and CDR2 FQGTGA. The CDR3 coding sequence is TGTGCCAGCAGCTTAACTGGGACTAGCTATGATAGATTCTTC. Translated, it gives CASSLTGTSYDRFF.